Listed below are T cell receptor beta chains from one sample, sequenced in a study of cytotoxic CD8 clonotypes in ibrutinib-treated CLL. Method: immunoSEQ multiplex PCR; TCRdb's copy keeps in-frame clones and lacks some. This table has approximately 32,000 clones, 69% appearing once. The sample was PBMCs, taken before ibrutinib treatment. The receptors derive from a human donor with chronic lymphocytic leukemia. CDR3s include the opening cysteine and the closing phenylalanine or tryptophan. The D gene is left open where the match is weak. Part of the rows lack a size; the others show once, few, many or a class for expanded clones.

v_gene	d_gene	j_gene	abundance	CDR3aa	CDR3nt
TRBV28	-	TRBJ2-2	few	CASTTGGTGELFF	TGTGCCAGCACCACTGGGGGCACCGGGGAGCTGTTTTTT
TRBV30	TRBD2	TRBJ2-3	-	CAWSVGGVRTDTQYF	TGTGCCTGGAGTGTGGGAGGGGTGAGGACAGATACGCAGTATTTT
TRBV27	-	TRBJ1-2	-	CASSQSGADYGYTF	TGTGCCAGCAGTCAGTCAGGGGCGGACTATGGCTACACCTTC
TRBV2	TRBD1	TRBJ2-1	few	CATQGDRADNEQFF	TGTGCCACCCAAGGAGACAGGGCGGACAATGAGCAGTTCTTC
TRBV19	-	TRBJ2-1	-	CASSIDIAGRLVSYNEQFF	TGTGCCAGTAGTATAGATATCGCAGGGAGACTAGTCTCCTACAATGAGCAGTTCTTC
TRBV4-3	-	TRBJ2-7	-	CASSQEDGYDEQYF	TGCGCCAGCAGCCAAGAGGACGGGTACGACGAGCAGTACTTC
TRBV27	-	TRBJ2-7	once	CASASPGTISYEQYF	TGTGCCAGCGCAAGCCCCGGGACAATCTCCTACGAGCAGTACTTC
TRBV4-1	TRBD2	TRBJ2-3	-	CASSQWALKVAGGFSTDTQYF	TGCGCCAGCAGCCAATGGGCGTTAAAGGTAGCGGGGGGGTTTAGCACAGATACGCAGTATTTT
TRBV4-3	TRBD2	TRBJ2-1	once	CASSLAGEVEQFF	TGCGCCAGCTCCCTAGCGGGAGAGGTTGAGCAGTTCTTC
TRBV28	TRBD1	TRBJ2-6	-	CASRPGQGAGANVLTF	TGTGCCAGCAGACCCGGACAGGGGGCTGGGGCCAACGTCCTGACTTTC
TRBV7-2	-	TRBJ2-2	-	CASSLRRRDNTGELFF	TGTGCCAGCAGCTTAAGACGGCGAGATAACACCGGGGAGCTGTTTTTT
TRBV4-1	TRBD2	TRBJ2-1	-	CASSRGIAGGINEQFF	TGCGCCAGCAGCCGAGGCATAGCGGGAGGTATCAATGAGCAGTTCTTC
TRBV28	-	TRBJ1-1	few	CASILQVATEAFF	TGTGCCAGCATCCTACAGGTGGCAACTGAAGCTTTCTTT
TRBV28	-	TRBJ2-7	few	CASSSNRVFYEQYF	TGTGCCAGCAGTTCAAACAGGGTTTTCTACGAGCAGTACTTC
TRBV11-3	TRBD1	TRBJ2-1	-	CASSSWDRRNEQFF	TGTGCCAGCAGCTCTTGGGACAGGCGGAATGAGCAGTTCTTC
TRBV29-1	-	TRBJ2-2	few	CSVVLTGRGSSGELFF	TGCAGCGTTGTTTTAACAGGGCGAGGGTCTTCCGGGGAGCTGTTTTTT
TRBV4-2	-	TRBJ2-3	few	CASSQVGQDTQYF	TGTGCCAGCAGCCAAGTGGGGCAAGATACGCAGTATTTT
TRBV28	-	TRBJ2-3	-	CASSVSTVPDTQYF	TGTGCCAGCAGTGTAAGCACAGTGCCAGATACGCAGTATTTT
TRBV7-2	-	TRBJ2-7	-	CASSPRQATYEQYF	TGTGCCAGCAGCCCTAGACAGGCAACCTACGAGCAGTACTTC
TRBV5-1	-	TRBJ2-3	-	CASSLAGRRTSTDTQYF	TGCGCCAGCAGCTTGGCCGGGCGGAGGACTAGCACAGATACGCAGTATTTT
TRBV7-2	-	TRBJ1-4	-	CASSSVGGRGEKLFF	TGTGCCAGCAGCTCCGTCGGGGGGAGAGGTGAAAAACTGTTTTTT
TRBV11-2	-	TRBJ2-7	-	CASSLVVSGGEQYF	TGTGCCAGCAGCTTAGTAGTCTCCGGGGGCGAGCAGTACTTC
TRBV19	-	TRBJ1-1	few	CATMGLTYRAFF	TGTGCCACTATGGGACTTACTTATCGAGCTTTCTTT
TRBV5-6	TRBD2	TRBJ2-7	once	CASSLGLAATYEQYF	TGTGCCAGCAGCTTGGGGCTAGCGGCGACCTACGAGCAGTACTTC
TRBV7-2	TRBD1	TRBJ2-7	-	CASSPGTGPEQYF	TGTGCCAGCAGCCCCGGGACAGGCCCCGAGCAGTACTTC
TRBV6-6	-	TRBJ1-2	-	CASGRDYGYTF	TGTGCCAGCGGGAGAGACTATGGCTACACCTTC
TRBV5-5	-	TRBJ2-7	-	CASSPLLGIRYEQYF	TGTGCCAGCAGCCCGCTGTTGGGGATCCGTTACGAGCAGTACTTC
TRBV28	-	TRBJ2-6	once	CASSLSRRTSGANVLTF	TGTGCCAGCAGTTTGTCCCGACGTACCTCTGGGGCCAACGTCCTGACTTTC
TRBV27	TRBD1	TRBJ1-1	-	CASSFDRGGNTEAFF	TGTGCCAGCAGTTTCGACAGGGGCGGGAACACTGAAGCTTTCTTT
TRBV6-1	-	TRBJ2-6	-	CASSPGSSGANVLTF	TGTGCCAGCTCCCCAGGGTCCTCTGGGGCCAACGTCCTGACTTTC
TRBV5-6	-	TRBJ1-1	once	CASNPVGDSEAFF	TGTGCCAGCAACCCCGTCGGGGACTCTGAAGCTTTCTTT
TRBV6-5	TRBD2	TRBJ2-7	few	CASSYGLAGASEQYF	TGTGCCAGCAGTTACGGACTAGCGGGAGCTTCCGAGCAGTACTTC
TRBV11-3	-	TRBJ2-7	-	CASSPGQSYEQYF	TGTGCCAGCAGCCCAGGACAGTCCTACGAGCAGTACTTC
TRBV4-3	-	TRBJ1-5	-	CASSQDQNSNQPQHF	TGCGCCAGCAGCCAAGATCAGAATAGCAATCAGCCCCAGCATTTT
TRBV2	TRBD1	TRBJ2-3	-	CASNIPTGEFTDTQYF	TGTGCCAGCAATATTCCCACAGGGGAGTTCACAGATACGCAGTATTTT
TRBV7-2	TRBD1	TRBJ1-6	-	CASSSRQGNSPLHF	TGTGCCAGCAGTTCCAGACAGGGGAATTCACCCCTCCACTTT
TRBV2	-	TRBJ2-2	few	CASSVSGLANTGELFF	TGTGCCAGCAGTGTGTCAGGGCTAGCGAACACCGGGGAGCTGTTTTTT
TRBV5-1	-	TRBJ2-7	-	CASSPDGGWYYEQYF	TGCGCCAGCAGCCCCGACGGAGGTTGGTACTACGAGCAGTACTTC
TRBV27	TRBD1	TRBJ1-3	-	CASSSRGPGNTIYF	TGTGCCAGCAGTAGCAGGGGGCCTGGAAACACCATATATTTT
TRBV11-2	-	TRBJ1-6	-	CASRPATESPLHF	TGTGCCAGCAGACCTGCTACAGAGTCACCCCTCCACTTT
TRBV5-1	TRBD1	TRBJ2-6	-	CASGRTGSSGANVLTF	TGCGCCAGCGGGCGGACAGGGAGCTCTGGGGCCAACGTCCTGACTTTC
TRBV2	-	TRBJ1-4	-	CASSDRGAGNEKLFF	TGTGCCAGCAGTGATCGTGGGGCGGGTAATGAAAAACTGTTTTTT
TRBV7-8	-	TRBJ2-7	-	CASSLDPPGYEQYF	TGTGCCAGCAGCTTAGACCCCCCTGGTTACGAGCAGTACTTC
TRBV5-1	-	TRBJ2-1	-	CASSLAAPPQFF	TGCGCCAGCAGCTTGGCGGCTCCACCCCAGTTCTTC
TRBV28	-	TRBJ1-4	-	CASSQGGTNEKLFF	TGTGCCAGCAGTCAAGGGGGAACTAATGAAAAACTGTTTTTT
TRBV28	-	TRBJ1-5	-	CASRRQVDQPQHF	TGTGCCAGCAGGAGACAGGTCGATCAGCCCCAGCATTTT
TRBV5-1	-	TRBJ1-4	-	CASSLSRVTNEKLFF	TGCGCCAGCAGCTTGAGCCGGGTAACTAATGAAAAACTGTTTTTT
TRBV9	-	TRBJ2-3	medium-sized	CASSVGEGGTDTQYF	TGTGCCAGCAGCGTAGGGGAGGGGGGCACAGATACGCAGTATTTT
TRBV27	TRBD2	TRBJ2-1	-	CASSLWVYASGRTYNEQFF	TGTGCCAGCAGTTTATGGGTTTACGCTAGCGGGAGGACTTACAATGAGCAGTTCTTC
TRBV9	-	TRBJ1-3	-	CASSDDGNTIYF	TGTGCCAGCAGCGACGATGGAAACACCATATATTTT
TRBV7-2	TRBD1	TRBJ1-5	-	CASSLWGQGAGQPQHF	TGTGCCAGCAGCTTATGGGGACAGGGGGCCGGACAGCCCCAGCATTTT
TRBV11-1	TRBD2	TRBJ2-7	-	CASSLGLAGGSSYEQYF	TGTGCCAGCAGCCTCGGACTAGCGGGAGGGAGCTCCTACGAGCAGTACTTC
TRBV19	-	TRBJ2-6	-	CASRRGDKVSGANVLTF	TGTGCCAGTAGGAGGGGGGATAAAGTCTCTGGGGCCAACGTCCTGACTTTC
TRBV2	-	TRBJ2-1	few	CVDWGVSNEQFF	TGTGTCGACTGGGGGGTAAGCAATGAGCAGTTCTTC
TRBV11-2	TRBD2	TRBJ2-7	-	CASIYSGGDEQYF	TGTGCCAGCATTTATAGCGGGGGGGACGAGCAGTACTTC
TRBV7-8	-	TRBJ1-1	-	CASSSAIPGHTEAFF	TGTGCCAGCAGCTCCGCAATACCGGGACATACTGAAGCTTTCTTT
TRBV25-1	-	TRBJ2-2	few	CASSERVTGELFF	TGTGCCAGCAGTGAGAGGGTCACCGGGGAGCTGTTTTTT
TRBV27	-	TRBJ1-5	-	CASSLSGEARNQPQHF	TGTGCCAGCAGTTTATCGGGCGAGGCGAGAAATCAGCCCCAGCATTTT
TRBV25-1	-	TRBJ1-2	few	CASSEQQGLYGYTF	TGTGCCAGCAGTGAACAACAGGGACTCTATGGCTACACCTTC
TRBV5-1	-	TRBJ2-1	once	CASSPAGTPTGWEQFF	TGCGCCAGCAGCCCGGCAGGGACTCCTACAGGATGGGAGCAGTTCTTC